These 12 T cell receptor beta chains were sequenced from one sample in a study of CD8 T cells in Susac syndrome. Random hexamers served to reverse transcribe roughly 0.45 to 1 ug RNA. A single record per CDR3 protein comes from TCRdb applying MiXCR to the immunoSEQ multiplex PCR reads. The sample has 120,000 or so distinct CDR3 sequences, more than 90% seen once. The specimen sequenced was CD4+ T cells from PBMCs. Receptors were obtained from a human donor in good health.

This chain joins TRBV28 and TRBJ2-1; no clear D. The CDR3 length is 12 residues. Germline V gene lookup returns CDR1 MDHEN and CDR2 SYDVKM. The V gene lost 1 base and the J gene lost 9 bases, with 7 bases spanning the gap. CDR3 nucleotides: TGTGCCAGCAGTTTATTCCCCGGTGAGCAGTTCTTC. This sequence encodes CASSLFPGEQFF. The complete variable domain, with remaining parts taken from reference TRBV28 and TRBJ2-1, reads DVKVTQSSRYLVKRTGEKVFLECVQDMDHENMFWYRQDPGLGLRLIYFSYDVKMKEKGDIPEGYSVSREKKERFSLILESASTNQTSMYLCASSLFPGEQFFGPGTRLTVL.

The chain couples TRBV18 to TRBJ1-3, with 8 bases that match TRBD1. This CDR3 has 15 residues. CDR1 is KGHSH, CDR2 LQKENI, per germline. Trimming removed 3 bases from V and 6 bases from J; junction bases left unmatched: 7. The CDR3 coding sequence is TGTGCCAGCTCACCCACAGGGGGAAGCGAAAACACCATATATTTT. This translates into CASSPTGGSENTIYF. The whole variable domain, filled in from reference TRBV18 and TRBJ1-3, reads NAGVMQNPRHLVRRRGQEARLRCSPMKGHSHVYWYRQLPEEGLKFMVYLQKENIIDESGMPKERFSAEFPKEGPSILRIQQVVRGDSAAYFCASSPTGGSENTIYFGEGSWLTVV.

This clonotype has just one count. The chain recombines TRBV7-2 with TRBJ2-5; D unresolved. The CDR3 spans 15 residues. V was shortened by 2 bases and J by 2 bases, with 12 bases between the two germline ends. Germline-derived CDR1 and CDR2 are SGHTA and FQGNSA. In nucleotides, the CDR3 is TGTGCCAGCAGCTTATGGTTTCAGACTCAAGAGACCCAGTACTTC. Translated: CASSLWFQTQETQYF.

V gene TRBV3-1 combines with J gene TRBJ1-1; no clear D gene. Per germline, CDR1 LGHDT and CDR2 YNNKEL (reference sequence). The CDR3 loop spans 13 amino acids. Trimming stripped 4 bases from V and 1 base from J, with 7 bases between. CDR3 DNA: TGTGCCAGCAGCCTAAACAAGAACACTGAAGCTTTCTTT. It is translated as CASSLNKNTEAFF. The full variable domain, with the rest looked up from reference TRBV3-1 and TRBJ1-1, is DTAVSQTPKYLVTQMGNDKSIKCEQNLGHDTMYWYKQDSKKFLKIMFSYNNKELIINETVPNRFSPKSPDKAHLNLHINSLELGDSAVYFCASSLNKNTEAFFGQGTRLTVV.

The genes are TRBV7-9 and TRBJ1-5; no clear D. This CDR3 is built from 13 residues. Germline CDR1 is SEHNR and CDR2 is FQNEAQ (reference sequence). V was cut by 3 bases and J by 3 bases, with 6 bases left in between. The CDR3 DNA is TGTGCCAGCAGCTTCGGGGTCAATCAGCCCCAGCATTTT. It encodes CASSFGVNQPQHF.

This clonotype has just one count. V gene TRBV4-1 combines with J gene TRBJ2-7; D may be TRBD1 or TRBD2 (5 bases each). V was shortened by 2 bases and J by 3 bases, with 17 bases between the two germline ends. This CDR3 contains 16 residues. CDR1 is MGHRA, CDR2 YSYEKL, per germline. CDR3 residues: CASSQTVGTTHYEQYF. Written as DNA, the CDR3 is TGCGCCAGCAGCCAAACTGTAGGGACGACGCACTACGAGCAGTACTTC.

The chain links TRBV4-1 to TRBJ1-2; D remains unclear. CDR3 length equals 15 residues. The germline V gene encodes CDR1 MGHRA and CDR2 YSYEKL. The ends were cut back, 7 bases at V and 5 bases at J, with 20 bases in the middle. The CDR3 protein is CASNQEEGPVYGYTF. CDR3 DNA: TGCGCCAGCAACCAGGAGGAGGGTCCTGTTTATGGCTACACCTTC.

This chain joins TRBV4-1 and TRBJ1-2, with 7 positions matching TRBD1. V trimming: 3 bases; J trimming: 3 bases; junction bases outside the gene matches: 7. CDR1 and CDR2 from the germline V gene are MGHRA and YSYEKL. This CDR3 has 15 residues. The CDR3 DNA reads TGCGCCAGCAGCCACACAGGGGCCCAAGACTATGGCTACACCTTC. Residues: CASSHTGAQDYGYTF.

This chain links TRBV19 with TRBJ1-5; TRBD1 matches 9 bases. V lost 9 bases and J lost 7; bases outside the gene matches: 7. Germline V gene lookup returns CDR1 LNHDA and CDR2 SQIVND (reference sequence). The CDR3 contains 13 residues. The CDR3 nucleotides are TGTGCCAGCGACGACAGGGGGGGACAGCCCCAGCATTTT. This translates into CASDDRGGQPQHF.

The chain joins TRBV10-3 to TRBJ1-1; D is perhaps TRBD1 (6 bases). With 0 bases removed from V and 10 bases from J, the gap between germline ends came to 9 bases. Germline V gene lookup returns CDR1 ENHRY and CDR2 SYGVKD. The CDR3 loop spans 12 amino acids. CDR3 in amino acids: CAISESEGGAFF. The DNA for the CDR3 is TGTGCCATCAGTGAGTCGGAGGGGGGAGCTTTCTTT.

The rearrangement joins TRBV7-2 to TRBJ2-3; weak D call: TRBD2 (6 bases). The CDR3 is 14 amino acids. Germline values: CDR1 SGHTA, CDR2 FQGNSA. Trimming cost V 5 bases and J 9 bases, with 18 bases left between them. CDR3 sequence: CASSAGTPRRTQYF. CDR3 nucleotides: TGTGCCAGCAGCGCAGGGACTCCGCGGAGGACGCAGTATTTT.

The rearrangement links TRBV18 to TRBJ2-7; possibly TRBD2 for D (5 bases). The V gene lost 2 bases and the J gene lost 6 bases, with 8 bases spanning the gap. The germline V gene has CDR1 KGHSH and CDR2 LQKENI. The CDR3 spans 12 residues. CDR3 nucleotide sequence: TGTGCCAGCTCACCAGGAGGAGGCGAGCAGTACTTC. This translates into CASSPGGGEQYF.